Presented here are 26 T cell receptor beta chains from one specimen sequenced in a study of glioma-infiltrating T cells after dendritic cell vaccination. The sample's time point: after dendritic cell vaccination, including at tumor progression/relapse. This table comes from immunoSEQ multiplex PCR, and its TCRdb copy is limited to in-frame clones, with some not included. In the table there are roughly 62,000 clones, about four fifths of which are singletons. The sample here was blood, taken after dendritic cell vaccination. Receptor source: a human donor with glioblastoma.

The chain uses TRBV7-3 and TRBJ2-6; possible D gene TRBD1, 6 bases. The CDR3 covers 15 residues. The V gene's germline CDR1 is SGHTA and CDR2 FQGTGA. Deletions cut 5 bases from V and 3 bases from J, with 11 bases between. CDR3 sequence reads: CASSVYRDGANVLTF. CDR3 coding DNA: TGTGCCAGCAGCGTGTACAGGGATGGGGCCAACGTCCTGACTTTC.

This chain connects TRBV4-2 to TRBJ1-2; maybe TRBD1 (6 bases). This CDR3 comprises 12 residues. V dropped 3 bases and J dropped 5 bases, with 7 bases sitting between them. In germline, CDR1 is LGHNA, CDR2 YNFKEQ. As DNA, the CDR3 is TGTGCCAGCAGCCAGGGGGCTTATGGCTACACCTTC. Translating gives CASSQGAYGYTF.

J is TRBJ2-7 and V is TRBV6-5; tentatively, D is TRBD1 (5 bases). The CDR3 length is 14 residues. Germline CDR1 MNHEY, CDR2 SVGAGI. With 6 bases removed from V and 1 base from J, the gap between germline ends came to 13 bases. This CDR3 reads CASRRQRRSYEQYF. The DNA for the CDR3 is TGTGCCAGCAGACGACAGAGAAGGTCCTACGAGCAGTACTTC.

This chain uses TRBV11-2 with TRBJ2-3; D unclear. V lost 6 bases and J lost 5, with 9 bases in between. The length of the CDR3 is 12 residues. CDR1 is SGHAT and CDR2 is FQNNGV in the germline V gene. DNA of the CDR3: TGTGCCAGCAGGATAGAGCGAGATACGCAGTATTTT. Its protein product is CASRIERDTQYF.

The chain joins TRBV10-2 to TRBJ1-6; 8 bases map to TRBD1. The CDR3 loop spans 19 amino acids. Germline CDR1 WSHSY, CDR2 SAAADI. The ends lost 8 bases at V and 1 base at J; junction bases unmatched: 16. The CDR3 coding sequence is TGCGCCAGCTCCGATGGGGGACAGGACATGGGGTCCTATAATTCACCCCTCCACTTT. Translation: CASSDGGQDMGSYNSPLHF.

This clone was seen more than once but under ten times. The V and J genes are TRBV6-6 and TRBJ2-7; 8 bases align to TRBD1. The CDR3 extends over 15 amino acids. Per germline, CDR1 MNHNY and CDR2 SVGAGI (reference sequence). V gave up 6 bases and J gave up 2 bases; unmatched junction bases: 9. CDR3 DNA sequence: TGTGCCAGCAGCCGGGGACAGGCGCCTGCCTACGAGCAGTACTTC. It translates to CASSRGQAPAYEQYF.

This clone has just a few counts. V usage is TRBV10-1 and J usage is TRBJ1-4; 8 bases align to TRBD1. Germline V gene lookup returns CDR1 WNHNN and CDR2 SYGVQD (reference sequence). V lost 4 bases to trimming and J lost 8 bases; unmatched junction nucleotides: 6. This CDR3 spans 14 amino acids. The CDR3 here is CASSGGTGHEKLFF. DNA of the CDR3: TGCGCCAGCAGTGGAGGGACAGGACACGAAAAACTGTTTTTT.

The chain has TRBV19 and TRBJ1-1, with TRBD1 as a possible D gene (6 bases). The V gene's germline CDR1 is LNHDA and CDR2 SQIVND (reference sequence). CDR3 length: 18 residues. Trimming stripped 5 bases from V and 1 base from J, with 23 bases between. Here the CDR3 reads CASSSRAGAQLGNTEAFF. The DNA of the CDR3 is TGTGCCAGTAGTTCCAGGGCGGGGGCCCAGCTTGGGAACACTGAAGCTTTCTTT. The variable domain in full, with the rest retrieved from reference TRBV19 and TRBJ1-1, is DGGITQSPKYLFRKEGQNVTLSCEQNLNHDAMYWYRQDPGQGLRLIYYSQIVNDFQKGDIAEGYSVSREKKESFPLTVTSAQKNPTAFYLCASSSRAGAQLGNTEAFFGQGTRLTVV.

This chain connects TRBV5-1 to TRBJ2-3, with 13 bases lining up with TRBD2. This CDR3 is built from 17 residues. The germline CDR1 and CDR2 sequences are SGHRS and YFSETQ. J was trimmed by 3 bases and V by 4 bases; bases with no gene match: 8. The CDR3 DNA reads as TGCGCCAGCAGCCTCCTGACTAGCGGGGGGAGTACAGATACGCAGTATTTT. Amino acids: CASSLLTSGGSTDTQYF.

The rearrangement joins TRBV19 to TRBJ1-4; D remains ambiguous. Trimming stripped 0 bases from V and 3 bases from J, with 11 bases between. This CDR3 has 16 amino acids. CDR1 and CDR2 from the germline V gene are LNHDA and SQIVND (reference sequence). In nucleotides, the CDR3 is TGTGCCAGTAGTATAGATCCGCGGTTCTCTAATGAAAAACTGTTTTTT. Protein product: CASSIDPRFSNEKLFF.

The rearrangement uses TRBV11-2 and TRBJ1-3; 10 bases fit TRBD1. The germline CDR1 and CDR2 sequences are SGHAT and FQNNGV. This CDR3 has 16 amino acids. Trimming took 5 bases from V and 4 from J; bases not matched to a gene: 8. The CDR3 here is CASSQRDRGRGNTIYF. The CDR3, as DNA: TGTGCCAGCAGCCAGCGGGACAGGGGAAGGGGAAACACCATATATTTT.

This clone was seen once. The rearrangement links TRBV4-1 to TRBJ1-5; TRBD1 aligns across 9 bases. V lost 4 bases to trimming and J lost 4 bases; unmatched junction nucleotides: 8. The germline CDR1 and CDR2 sequences are MGHRA and YSYEKL. The CDR3 extends over 16 amino acids. CDR3 nucleotide sequence: TGCGCCAGCAGCCGATGGACAGGGGACACAAATCAGCCCCAGCATTTT. It codes for CASSRWTGDTNQPQHF.

The chain couples TRBV18 to TRBJ2-6, with D possibly matching TRBD1 (6 bases). This CDR3 is built from 17 residues. With 3 bases removed from V and 0 bases from J, the gap between germline ends came to 12 bases. Per germline, CDR1 KGHSH and CDR2 LQKENI. The CDR3 reads CASSPLQGSSGANVLTF. The CDR3 DNA reads TGTGCCAGCTCACCGCTACAGGGAAGCTCTGGGGCCAACGTCCTGACTTTC.

The chain employs TRBV1 and TRBJ1-6; no DNA check was done on the table's D call, TRBD1. TRBV1 is annotated as a pseudogene. CDR3 length: 15 amino acids. The CDR3 loop reads CTSSQDRRGNSPLHF. For the CDR3, the DNA is TGCACCAGCAGCCAAGACCGCAGGGGAAATTCACCCCTCCACTTT.

The chain employs TRBV5-8 and TRBJ2-7; weak D call: TRBD2 (5 bases). V lost 4 bases, J lost 0 bases, and 11 bases lay in between. The length of the CDR3 is 14 residues. The germline CDR1 and CDR2 sequences are SGHTS and YDEGEE. CDR3 protein: CASSREGSSYEQYF. The DNA of the CDR3 is TGTGCCAGCAGCCGAGAAGGGAGCTCCTACGAGCAGTACTTC.

This clone was seen a single time. The chain is built from TRBV2 and TRBJ2-7; D uncertain. This CDR3 is built from 10 residues. Germline V lookup: CDR1 SNHLY, CDR2 FYNNEI. Trimming removed 5 bases from V and 12 bases from J, with 11 bases in between. CDR3 nucleotide sequence: TGTGCCAGCAGTTCACCAGATCCGTACTTC. Translating it yields CASSSPDPYF.

The genes are TRBV19 and TRBJ1-1; 8 positions match TRBD1. The CDR3 runs to 14 residues. The germline CDR1 and CDR2 sequences are LNHDA and SQIVND (reference sequence). The V segment lost 3 bases and the J segment 5 bases; nucleotides outside the gene matches: 5. CDR3 amino acids: CASSIAGGGTEAFF. The CDR3, as DNA: TGTGCCAGTAGTATTGCAGGGGGCGGAACTGAAGCTTTCTTT.

The V and J genes are TRBV10-2 and TRBJ1-6, with D maybe TRBD1 (6 bases). With 11 bases removed from V and 7 bases from J, the gap between germline ends came to 15 bases. The CDR3 has 13 residues. Per the germline V gene, CDR1 is WSHSY and CDR2 is SAAADI. CDR3: CAVQTGSNSPLHF. In DNA, the CDR3 is TGCGCCGTACAGACAGGTTCGAATTCACCCCTCCACTTT.

V usage is TRBV5-1 and J usage is TRBJ2-7; D remains unclear. The germline V gene encodes CDR1 SGHRS and CDR2 YFSETQ. With 3 bases removed from V and 5 bases from J, the gap between germline ends came to 15 bases. This CDR3 region has 14 residues. The CDR3 sequence is CASSSTLSVDEQYF. The CDR3 DNA follows: TGCGCCAGCAGCTCAACCCTAAGCGTCGACGAGCAGTACTTC.

This clone was detected once. The gene calls are TRBV15 and TRBJ2-7; TRBD2 aligns across 11 bases. Germline trimming cut 3 bases from V and 5 bases from J; bases unmatched to any gene: 3. CDR1 and CDR2 (germline): LNHNV, YYDKDF (reference sequence). The CDR3 runs to 14 residues. This CDR3 reads CATSSSGGADEQYF. CDR3 DNA sequence: TGTGCCACCAGCAGTAGCGGGGGGGCGGACGAGCAGTACTTC. Using reference TRBV15 and TRBJ2-7 for the parts outside the CDR3, the full variable domain is DAMVIQNPRYQVTQFGKPVTLSCSQTLNHNVMYWYQQKSSQAPKLLFHYYDKDFNNEADTPDNFQSRRPNTSFCFLDIRSPGLGDTAMYLCATSSSGGADEQYFGPGTRLTVT.

This chain links TRBV19 with TRBJ1-4; maybe TRBD1 (5 bases). Per the germline V gene, CDR1 is LNHDA and CDR2 is SQIVND (reference sequence). The CDR3 covers 15 residues. V lost 4 bases and J lost 0, with 9 bases in between. DNA of the CDR3: TGTGCCAGTAGTAACGGACAAACAACTAATGAAAAACTGTTTTTT. Translating it yields CASSNGQTTNEKLFF.

This clone was found once. This chain joins TRBV5-1 and TRBJ2-3; 7 bases are a match to TRBD1. The CDR3 sequence is 13 residues long. With 7 bases clipped from V and 2 bases from J, the junction kept 4 bases outside the gene matches. Germline CDR1 reads SGHRS; CDR2 reads YFSETQ. The CDR3 loop reads CASGGQATDTQYF. The CDR3 DNA sequence: TGCGCCAGCGGTGGACAGGCCACAGATACGCAGTATTTT.

This chain connects TRBV5-5 to TRBJ1-5; D call uncertain. Per the germline V gene, CDR1 is SGHKS and CDR2 is YYEKEE (reference sequence). The length of the CDR3 is 15 residues. Trimming took off 3 bases at V and 5 bases at J, with 15 bases between the two ends. In DNA, the CDR3 is TGTGCCAGCAGCTCTGGACTGTGGGGAGATCAGCCCCAGCATTTT. It is translated as CASSSGLWGDQPQHF.

A word on this clone: A read error may account for a junction end that differs from germline. The chain has TRBV11-1 and TRBJ2-3; 12 nucleotides line up with TRBD2. Germline assignment: CDR1 SGHAT and CDR2 FQDESV (reference sequence). CDR3 length equals 17 residues. The CDR3 bases are TGTGTCAGCAGCCCTTTGGGTGCTAGCGGGGGGGCAGATACGCAGTATTTT. Amino acids: CVSSPLGASGGADTQYF. Based on the CDR3 plus reference TRBV11-1 and TRBJ2-3, the full variable domain is EAEVAQSPRYKITEKSQAVAFWCDPISGHATLYWYRQILGQGPELLVQFQDESVVDDSQLPKDRFSAERLKGVDSTLKIQPAELGDSAMYLCVSSPLGASGGADTQYFGPGTRLTVL.

The CDR3 sequence: CASLERQENIQYF. The CDR3 bases are TGTGCCAGCTTAGAGAGACAGGAAAACATTCAGTACTTC. The chain is built from TRBV2 and TRBJ2-4; weak D call: TRBD1 (6 bases). Germline lookup yields CDR1 SNHLY and CDR2 FYNNEI. The CDR3 consists of 13 residues. Trimming took off 8 bases at V and 5 bases at J, with 13 bases between the two ends. Filled out from reference TRBV2 and TRBJ2-4, the complete variable domain reads EPEVTQTPSHQVTQMGQEVILRCVPISNHLYFYWYRQILGQKVEFLVSFYNNEISEKSEIFDDQFSVERPDGSNFTLKIRSTKLEDSAMYFCASLERQENIQYFGAGTRLSVL.

V gene TRBV27 combines with J gene TRBJ2-3; no clear D. Germline assignment: CDR1 MNHEY and CDR2 SMNVEV (reference sequence). The V end was cut by 6 bases, the J end by 0 bases, with 7 bases between. This CDR3 contains 13 residues. The CDR3 spells CASSPTSTDTQYF. CDR3 in DNA: TGTGCCAGCAGCCCGACTAGCACAGATACGCAGTATTTT.